This T cell receptor (beta chain) appears in the sequencing data of a study of sequential checkpoint blockade in melanoma. Background on the study: TCRbeta immunosequencing was performed on DNA from over 90 pretreatment melanoma tumor samples.

Generated by immunoSEQ multiplex PCR, the TCRdb table keeps only in-frame clones and is missing some. The table includes 6,000 to 9,500 clones, about 20% detected once. In germline, CDR1 is SGHVT, CDR2 SQSDAQ. CDR3 length equals 18 residues. The trim removed 5 bases at V and 0 bases at J, leaving 9 bases unmatched. This clone was picked up many times. Its antigen is unidentified. The treatment is: randomized to nivolumab then ipilimumab (arm A) or the reverse (arm B). None of the patients previously received DNA-damaging chemotherapy. The study, taken as a whole, reports: Response in arm A was associated with pretreatment TIL clonality.

The sample here was tumor tissue (inferred from file names), taken from a patient given nivolumab and ipilimumab in sequence. The source is a human donor with melanoma. The V gene is TRBV7-4, the J gene TRBJ2-3, with 12 bases identical to TRBD2. The CDR3 sequence is CASSPTSGRWASTDTQYF. For the CDR3, the DNA is TGTGCCAGCAGCCCTACTAGCGGGAGGTGGGCTAGCACAGATACGCAGTATTTT.